This T cell receptor beta chain was obtained from a study of blood T cell repertoires in COVID-19. The overall study: COVID-19 samples, acute and convalescent, were from the United States, Italy and Spain. Sample material is recorded as cDNA or gDNA derived from T cells, B-cell-depleted T cells, or PBMCs.

This clone has only one observation. V dropped 6 bases and J dropped 10; count of bases not matched to a gene: 5. Germline V gene sequence: CDR1 DFQATT, CDR2 SNEGSKA (reference sequence). The CDR3 runs 11 residues. Authors' methods: How many nucleated cells were present was estimated from reference gene primer amplification. Method: immunoSEQ multiplex PCR; TCRdb's copy keeps in-frame clones and lacks some. For V, J and clone size, that table is used; D and trimming come from the DNA. The sample includes some 190,000 clones, 75% to 90% of them seen just once. The chain carries TRBV20-1 and TRBJ2-1, with 8 bases aligning to TRBD2. The sample was peripheral blood. This clonotype was obtained from a woman aged 55-70 years with acute or convalescent COVID-19. This chain's CDR3 is CSAQSGGEQFF. CDR3 DNA sequence: TGCAGTGCCCAGAGCGGGGGCGAGCAGTTCTTC.